This entry lists 29 T cell receptor beta chains sequenced from one sample in a study of T cell responses to AZD1222 COVID-19 vaccine. The method was immunoSEQ multiplex PCR; TCRdb's version includes in-frame clones alone and lacks a portion of them. In the table there are 80,000 or so clones, roughly 80% of which are singletons. The sample was peripheral blood, taken on day 0 of AZD1222 vaccination. These receptor sequences come from an adult in good health.

This clone was observed a few times. The chain is built from TRBV7-9 and TRBJ1-2; tentative D call: TRBD1 (6 bases). Germline V gene lookup returns CDR1 SEHNR and CDR2 FQNEAQ (reference sequence). The CDR3 is made up of 14 amino acids. V lost 3 bases and J lost 3, with 11 bases in between. CDR3 coding DNA: TGTGCCAGCAGCTTTTTCAGGGGAGACTATGGCTACACCTTC. Its translation: CASSFFRGDYGYTF.

The V call is TRBV12-5, the J call TRBJ1-3; D gene unclear. V was pared by 6 bases and J by 4 bases, with 13 bases between. The germline gives CDR1 LGHNT, CDR2 FRNRAP. The CDR3 totals 14 residues. CDR3 loop: CASGPPGPGNTIYF. CDR3 sequence (DNA): TGTGCTAGTGGCCCTCCCGGGCCAGGAAACACCATATATTTT.

The chain combines TRBV5-1 with TRBJ2-5; D is possibly TRBD2 (5 bases). Germline CDR1 reads SGHRS; CDR2 reads YFSETQ. The CDR3 totals 14 residues. V lost 0 bases and J 4 bases, leaving 10 bases between the germline ends. The CDR3 reads CASSLGGRGETQYF. The CDR3 region has the DNA TGCGCCAGCAGCTTGGGGGGTCGGGGAGAGACCCAGTACTTC.

The V gene is TRBV6-5, the J gene TRBJ2-7; 8 bases are a match to TRBD1. The CDR3 has 13 amino acids. Trimming at V came to 6 bases and at J to 5 bases, leaving 6 bases not matched to a gene. Germline V gene lookup returns CDR1 MNHEY and CDR2 SVGAGI. CDR3: CASRGDRLHEQYF. The CDR3 DNA is TGTGCCAGCAGGGGGGACAGGCTTCACGAGCAGTACTTC.

This chain links TRBV5-1 with TRBJ1-6; D remains ambiguous. Germline V gene lookup returns CDR1 SGHRS and CDR2 YFSETQ. The CDR3 is made up of 12 amino acids. Deletions cut 6 bases from V and 7 bases from J, with 8 bases between. The CDR3 loop is CASKTGNSPLHF. The CDR3 region has the DNA TGCGCCAGCAAAACGGGCAATTCACCCCTCCACTTT. Using reference TRBV5-1 and TRBJ1-6 for the parts outside the CDR3, the full variable domain is KAGVTQTPRYLIKTRGQQVTLSCSPISGHRSVSWYQQTPGQGLQFLFEYFSETQRNKGNFPGRFSGRQFSNSRSEMNVSTLELGDSALYLCASKTGNSPLHFGNGTRLTVT.

This clone occurred a few times. The chain has TRBV5-4 and TRBJ2-1, with TRBD2 matching 10 bases. The V gene end was trimmed by 4 bases and the J gene end by 4 bases; junction bases not matched to a gene: 5. Germline CDR1 SGHNT, CDR2 YYREEE (reference sequence). The CDR3 is 15 amino acids. The CDR3 here is CASSPSSGGYNEQFF. DNA for the CDR3: TGTGCCAGCAGCCCCTCTAGCGGGGGTTACAATGAGCAGTTCTTC.

There are a few counts of this clone. The chain uses TRBV7-2 and TRBJ1-1; 9 positions match TRBD1. In germline, CDR1 is SGHTA, CDR2 FQGNSA. The V gene end was trimmed by 3 bases and the J gene end by 0 bases; junction bases not matched to a gene: 11. CDR3 size: 18 residues. This CDR3 reads CASSFPLGTGSLNTEAFF. Here the CDR3 DNA reads TGTGCCAGCAGCTTCCCTTTGGGGACAGGGAGCTTGAACACTGAAGCTTTCTTT. The full variable domain, completed using reference TRBV7-2 and TRBJ1-1, is GAGVSQSPSNKVTEKGKDVELRCDPISGHTALYWYRQSLGQGLEFLIYFQGNSAPDKSGLPSDRFSAERTGGSVSTLTIQRTQQEDSAVYLCASSFPLGTGSLNTEAFFGQGTRLTVV.

V is TRBV6-1 and J is TRBJ1-5, with D hard to call. Trimming took 3 bases from V and 0 from J, leaving 12 bases between them. CDR3 length: 16 residues. Germline V CDR1 and CDR2: MNHNS, SASEGT. CDR3: CASSDSPTYSNQPQHF. Here the CDR3 DNA reads TGTGCCAGCAGTGATTCTCCAACTTATAGCAATCAGCCCCAGCATTTT.

V and J are TRBV6-5 and TRBJ1-1, with D possibly TRBD1 on 5 matching bases. CDR1 is MNHEY and CDR2 is SVGAGI in the germline V gene. Trimming removed 7 bases at V and 5 bases at J, with 17 bases between. The CDR3 is 14 residues long. The CDR3 sequence: CASKLGQGGTEAFF. DNA for the CDR3: TGTGCCAGCAAACTGGGCCAGGGAGGGACTGAAGCTTTCTTT.

This clone was found a few times. The chain couples TRBV23-1 to TRBJ1-2; D is uncertain. TRBV23-1 is sorted into the ORF group, with uncertain function. This CDR3 has 14 amino acids. Trimming left V 2 bases short and J 3 bases short, with 10 bases between. The CDR3 nucleotides are TGCGCCAGCAGTCAACCGGGCCTCCACTATGGCTACACCTTC. The encoded protein is CASSQPGLHYGYTF.

The chain links TRBV7-8 to TRBJ1-2, with TRBD1 as a possible D gene (6 bases). Trimming stripped 5 bases from V and 4 bases from J, with 14 bases between. The CDR3 spans 14 residues. The germline V gene encodes CDR1 SGHVS and CDR2 FQNEAQ. The CDR3: CASSRGEGVYGYTF. Written as DNA, the CDR3 is TGTGCCAGCAGCCGCGGTGAGGGGGTCTATGGCTACACCTTC.

This clone was detected a few times. J is TRBJ2-7 and V is TRBV11-2; D might be TRBD1 (6 bases). CDR1 is SGHAT, CDR2 FQNNGV, per germline. The V end lost 3 bases, the J end lost 3 bases, and 15 bases lay between the germline ends. The CDR3 totals 15 residues. The CDR3 DNA is TGTGCCAGCAGCTTGATGTGGGGGACAAACTACGAGCAGTACTTC. This gives the protein CASSLMWGTNYEQYF.

The chain couples TRBV2 to TRBJ2-3, with 10 bases that match TRBD2. After removal of 1 base from V and 5 bases from J, the junction contained 6 bases not matched to a gene. This CDR3 has 16 residues. Germline V CDR1 and CDR2: SNHLY, FYNNEI. CDR3 sequence: CASSEDLAGVVDTQYF. Written as DNA, the CDR3 is TGTGCCAGCAGTGAAGATCTAGCGGGAGTGGTAGATACGCAGTATTTT.

V usage is TRBV7-6 and J usage is TRBJ2-1; 11 bases are shared with TRBD2. This CDR3 region has 17 residues. Germline CDR1 and CDR2: SGHVS and FNYEAQ. Trimming at V came to 5 bases and at J to 0 bases, leaving 6 bases not matched to a gene. CDR3 in amino acids: CASSPGTSGNSYNEQFF. CDR3 nucleotides: TGTGCCAGCAGCCCAGGGACTAGCGGAAACTCCTACAATGAGCAGTTCTTC.

This chain links TRBV7-2 with TRBJ2-1, with 8 bases identical to TRBD2. J lost 3 bases, V lost 5 bases, and 6 bases had no gene match. The CDR3 is 15 amino acids. Germline loops: CDR1 SGHTA, CDR2 FQGNSA. CDR3: CASSQTSALYNEQFF. CDR3 in DNA: TGTGCCAGCAGCCAGACTAGCGCCCTCTACAATGAGCAGTTCTTC. The entire variable domain, with the rest obtained from reference TRBV7-2 and TRBJ2-1, is as follows: GAGVSQSPSNKVTEKGKDVELRCDPISGHTALYWYRQSLGQGLEFLIYFQGNSAPDKSGLPSDRFSAERTGGSVSTLTIQRTQQEDSAVYLCASSQTSALYNEQFFGPGTRLTVL.

This clone came up a few times. CDR3 region: CSASPYLTGGGGYTF. CDR3 in DNA: TGCAGTGCTAGTCCCTATCTAACAGGGGGCGGAGGCTACACCTTC. The chain uses TRBV20-1 and TRBJ1-2, with TRBD1 identical over 9 bases. Per the germline V gene, CDR1 is DFQATT and CDR2 is SNEGSKA (reference sequence). Trimming removed 3 bases from V and 8 bases from J; junction bases left unmatched: 13. The CDR3 extends over 15 amino acids.

This clone has just a few counts. This chain connects TRBV5-4 to TRBJ2-1; 8 nucleotides line up with TRBD2. With V trimmed by 4 bases and J by 9 bases, 12 bases remained unmatched. Per germline, CDR1 SGHNT and CDR2 YYREEE (reference sequence). This CDR3 is built from 15 residues. This chain's CDR3 is CASSGSRGGSGEQFF. The CDR3 nucleotides are TGTGCCAGCAGCGGGTCGCGCGGGGGGTCGGGTGAGCAGTTCTTC. The full variable domain, in which reference TRBV5-4 and TRBJ2-1 provide the parts outside the CDR3, is ETGVTQSPTHLIKTRGQQVTLRCSSQSGHNTVSWYQQALGQGPQFIFQYYREEENGRGNFPPRFSGLQFPNYSSELNVNALELDDSALYLCASSGSRGGSGEQFFGPGTRLTVL.

This rearrangement joins TRBV7-2 to TRBJ2-3, with 9 bases lining up with TRBD2. The CDR3 length is 15 residues. Germline V gene data show CDR1 as SGHTA and CDR2 as FQGNSA. Trimming removed 5 bases from V and 0 bases from J; junction bases left unmatched: 3. In nucleotides, the CDR3 is TGTGCCAGCAGCCCTAGCGGGGTAAGCACAGATACGCAGTATTTT. Translation: CASSPSGVSTDTQYF.

J is TRBJ2-3 and V is TRBV11-2, with TRBD2 identical over 7 bases. The germline CDR1 and CDR2 sequences are SGHAT and FQNNGV. The CDR3 has 17 amino acids. The V segment lost 6 bases and the J segment 10 bases; nucleotides outside the gene matches: 22. The DNA of the CDR3 is TGTGCCAGCAGTTCAAATTTCCCGGGACTATCAATCGTCGCGCAGTATTTT. This translates into CASSSNFPGLSIVAQYF.

The chain employs TRBV18 and TRBJ2-5; the match to TRBD2 covers 9 bases. Germline CDR1 is KGHSH and CDR2 is LQKENI. The CDR3 contains 14 residues. Trimming at V came to 3 bases and at J to 5 bases, leaving 4 bases not matched to a gene. Here the CDR3 reads CASSPGLAQETQYF. CDR3 coding DNA: TGTGCCAGCTCACCCGGACTAGCGCAGGAGACCCAGTACTTC.

This chain links TRBV3-1 (or the pseudogene TRBV3-2) with TRBJ2-3, with a possible D match to TRBD2 (7 bases). Germline lookup yields CDR1 LGHDT and CDR2 YNNKEL (reference sequence). Between the trimmed V and J ends, which lost 4 bases and 6 bases, there was a span of 11 bases. CDR3 length: 13 residues. The CDR3 region has the DNA TGTGCCAGCAGCCCACGGGGGGCGGATACGCAGTATTTT. Its translation: CASSPRGADTQYF.

This clone was seen once. The V call is TRBV7-9, the J call TRBJ1-2; D call uncertain. The CDR3 contains 14 residues. The germline CDR1 and CDR2 sequences are SEHNR and FQNEAQ (reference sequence). Between the trimmed V and J ends, which lost 1 base and 3 bases, there was a span of 9 bases. CDR3 sequence: CASSLEGPYYGYTF. The CDR3 DNA reads TGTGCCAGCAGCTTAGAGGGTCCCTACTATGGCTACACCTTC.

The J gene is TRBJ2-1, the V gene TRBV19; the match to TRBD2 covers 12 bases. V dropped 4 bases and J dropped 5; count of bases not matched to a gene: 9. The CDR3 spans 17 residues. In germline, CDR1 is LNHDA, CDR2 SQIVND (reference sequence). The CDR3 sequence is CASSKTWTSGVDNEQFF. DNA for the CDR3: TGTGCCAGTAGTAAGACCTGGACTAGCGGGGTCGACAATGAGCAGTTCTTC.

The chain joins TRBV6-5 to TRBJ2-1; D is undetermined. Deletions cut 7 bases from V and 5 bases from J, with 12 bases between. Germline lookup yields CDR1 MNHEY and CDR2 SVGAGI. The CDR3 has 13 residues. Here the CDR3 reads CASTRSADNEQFF. In nucleotides, the CDR3 is TGTGCCAGCACAAGGTCAGCAGACAATGAGCAGTTCTTC.

This chain connects TRBV24-1 to TRBJ1-5; D uncertain. The germline V gene encodes CDR1 KGHDR and CDR2 SFDVKD. This CDR3 spans 15 amino acids. The V end was cut by 1 base, the J end by 9 bases, with 15 bases between. CDR3 DNA sequence: TGTGCCACCAGTGATTTACGGACGGAGCGAGGGCCCCAGCATTTT. This encodes CATSDLRTERGPQHF.

The chain has TRBV10-1 and TRBJ2-2; D may be TRBD2 (7 bases). This CDR3 region has 14 residues. Trimming took off 3 bases at V and 5 bases at J, with 10 bases between the two ends. CDR1 and CDR2 (germline): WNHNN, SYGVQD (reference sequence). The CDR3 here is CASSDEGGTGELFF. As DNA, the CDR3 is TGCGCCAGCAGTGATGAGGGGGGGACCGGGGAGCTGTTTTTT.

This clone was recorded once. J is TRBJ1-2 and V is TRBV7-2; unclear D gene. Per the germline V gene, CDR1 is SGHTA and CDR2 is FQGNSA. Trimming removed 5 bases at V and 1 base at J, with 5 bases between. The CDR3 length is 12 residues. The CDR3 bases are TGTGCCAGCAGCCCCAATAACTATGGCTACACCTTC. Translated, it gives CASSPNNYGYTF.

The V gene is TRBV30, the J gene TRBJ1-3, with D hard to call. Per germline, CDR1 GTSNPN and CDR2 SVGIG (reference sequence). CDR3 length: 12 amino acids. V was clipped by 4 bases and J by 2 bases, with 6 bases between them. For the CDR3, the DNA is TGTGCCTGGAATCACCCTGGAAACACCATATATTTT. This encodes CAWNHPGNTIYF.

The rearrangement joins TRBV29-1 to TRBJ2-1, with 8 bases identical to TRBD2. The CDR3 is made up of 12 amino acids. V was pared by 6 bases and J by 8 bases, with 6 bases of the junction left unmatched. The germline CDR1 and CDR2 sequences are SQVTM and ANQGSEA. CDR3 DNA sequence: TGCAGCGTAGACGGGACTAGGGATGAGCAGTTCTTC. The encoded protein is CSVDGTRDEQFF.